These T cell receptor beta chains were read from a single sample in a study of OX40 agonist ivuxolimab in advanced cancers. Profiling relied on immunoSEQ multiplex PCR, and the TCRdb table lists in-frame clones only, not all of them. This table holds roughly 91,000 clones, approximately 95% found once. Sequenced material: CD4+ or CD8+ T cells sorted from blood, taken in a trial of the OX40 agonist ivuxolimab. The receptors here all came from an adult with an advanced solid tumor such as melanoma, head and neck, liver or kidney cancer. Each CDR3 is given with its conserved first and last residue.

j_gene,len,v_gene,CDR3aa
TRBJ2-1,15,TRBV4-3,CASSQDISNYNEQFF
TRBJ2-1,14,TRBV7-9,CASSFAPPVNEQFF
TRBJ2-5,15,TRBV28,CASRPAGGGSETQYF
TRBJ1-4,17,TRBV7-9,CASSLTGTGPTNEKLFF
TRBJ1-3,15,TRBV7-9,CASSLAGSSGNTIYF
TRBJ2-1,12,TRBV11-2,CASSYGYNEQFF
TRBJ1-5,14,TRBV28,CASTGLSGNQPQHF
TRBJ1-1,15,TRBV5-1,CASSSGTGLNTEAFF
TRBJ2-2,14,TRBV6-1,CASKQGPNTGELFF
TRBJ2-2,16,TRBV13,CASSYRDLENTGELFF
TRBJ1-4,14,TRBV6-1,CATSGGTRWEKLFF
TRBJ2-3,14,TRBV5-1,CASSLWGSTDTQYF
TRBJ2-2,16,TRBV28,CASSLLGEANTGELFF
TRBJ2-1,18,TRBV11-1,CASSLLDLAGGVYNEQFF
TRBJ2-3,14,TRBV7-6,CASSPQGGTDTQYF
TRBJ2-1,14,TRBV7-3,CASSSWGLDNEQFF
TRBJ1-2,15,TRBV27,CASSLRTGGGYGYTF
TRBJ2-7,13,TRBV4-2,CASSQLQAYEQYF
TRBJ2-1,16,TRBV28,CASTTGGLAVDNEQFF
TRBJ2-7,19,TRBV7-4,CASSLATRGLAGYSYEQYF
TRBJ1-5,14,TRBV19,CASKVGDSNQPQHF
TRBJ1-2,13,TRBV9,CASSVQGNYGYTF
TRBJ1-2,10,TRBV20-1,CSARGDGYTF
TRBJ2-1,13,TRBV4-1,CASSQDTNNEQFF